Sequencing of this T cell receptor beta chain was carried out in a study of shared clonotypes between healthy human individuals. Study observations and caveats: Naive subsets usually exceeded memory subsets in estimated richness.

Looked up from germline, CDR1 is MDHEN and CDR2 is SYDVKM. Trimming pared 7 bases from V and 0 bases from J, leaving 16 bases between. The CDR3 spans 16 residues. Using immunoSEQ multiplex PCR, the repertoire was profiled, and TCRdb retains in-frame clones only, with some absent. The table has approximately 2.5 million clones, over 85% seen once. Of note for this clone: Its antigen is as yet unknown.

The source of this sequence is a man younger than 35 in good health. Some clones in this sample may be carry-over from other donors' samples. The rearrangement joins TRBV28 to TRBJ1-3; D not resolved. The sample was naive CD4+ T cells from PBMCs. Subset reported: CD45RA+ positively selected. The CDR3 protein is CASNFGRKSSGNTIYF. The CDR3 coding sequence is TGTGCCAGCAACTTTGGACGGAAGTCCTCTGGAAACACCATATATTTT. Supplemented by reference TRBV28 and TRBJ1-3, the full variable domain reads DVKVTQSSRYLVKRTGEKVFLECVQDMDHENMFWYRQDPGLGLRLIYFSYDVKMKEKGDIPEGYSVSREKKERFSLILESASTNQTSMYLCASNFGRKSSGNTIYFGEGSWLTVV.